Given below is one TCR beta chain in context. This sample is drawn from a study of T cell changes during pregnancy in multiple sclerosis. The germline V gene encodes CDR1 SGDLS and CDR2 YYNGEE. The length of the CDR3 is 15 residues. The V end was cut by 5 bases, the J end by 9 bases, with 21 bases between. Profiling relied on immunoSEQ multiplex PCR, and the TCRdb table lists in-frame clones only, not all of them. Among about 75,000 clones listed, around nine tenths were seen once. The rearrangement links TRBV9 to TRBJ2-1; a weak D match, TRBD1 (6 bases). This specimen was CD4+ T cells from peripheral blood mononuclear cells, taken before pregnancy. The source of this sequence is a female donor with multiple sclerosis, enrolled in a pregnancy study. The CDR3 loop reads CASSRGPEIGGEQFF. The CDR3 DNA reads as TGTGCCAGCAGTAGAGGACCCGAAATAGGGGGTGAGCAGTTCTTC.